The next 19 T cell receptor beta chains were all read from a single sample in a study of control samples from healthy donors and cancer patients. Only in-frame clones appear in the TCRdb table, and some are missing; sequencing was by immunoSEQ multiplex PCR. The repertoire holds under 90,000 clones, approximately 92% seen once, with 5.8% in the top ten. The source material was blood. These receptors were collected from a woman aged 55-69 years in good health.

The chain recombines TRBV9 with TRBJ1-1, with D perhaps TRBD1 (5 bases). In germline, CDR1 is SGDLS, CDR2 YYNGEE. V gave up 0 bases and J gave up 7 bases, with 13 bases separating them. CDR3 length equals 14 residues. CDR3 region: CASSVAGTSGEAFF. The CDR3, as DNA: TGTGCCAGCAGCGTAGCTGGGACCTCGGGTGAAGCTTTCTTT.

The chain carries TRBV6-6 and TRBJ2-7; 8 nucleotides match TRBD2. V lost 2 bases, J lost 2 bases, and 2 bases stayed unmatched. Germline V CDR1 and CDR2: MNHNY, SVGAGI (reference sequence). The CDR3 totals 14 residues. The CDR3 DNA follows: TGTGCCAGCAGTTACCCGGGACTAGCCTACGAGCAGTACTTC. It translates to CASSYPGLAYEQYF.

This clone was recorded once. The chain has TRBV5-1 and TRBJ2-3; the D is unclear. Germline values: CDR1 SGHRS, CDR2 YFSETQ. V was trimmed by 3 bases and J by 1 base, leaving 12 bases between them. The CDR3 spans 15 residues. In nucleotides, the CDR3 is TGCGCCAGCAGCTCCGTGGCGGCAGGCACAGATACGCAGTATTTT. It codes for CASSSVAAGTDTQYF.

The V and J genes are TRBV4-1 and TRBJ2-5, with 7 bases matching TRBD1. This CDR3 contains 14 residues. From germline, CDR1 is MGHRA and CDR2 YSYEKL. The junction had 8 bases not matched to a gene; V was cut back by 6 bases and J by 4 bases. CDR3: CASSRQRTGETQYF. The CDR3 coding sequence is TGCGCCAGCAGTAGACAGCGGACAGGAGAGACCCAGTACTTC.

V gene TRBV27 combines with J gene TRBJ1-2; D unresolved. This CDR3 is built from 13 residues. CDR1 and CDR2 from the germline V gene are MNHEY and SMNVEV (reference sequence). V gave up 8 bases and J gave up 3 bases, with 13 bases separating them. The CDR3 DNA follows: TGTGCCAGCCGTGGCGGAATTCACTATGGCTACACCTTC. It specifies CASRGGIHYGYTF.

J is TRBJ2-7 and V is TRBV10-2; 9 bases map to TRBD1. J lost 3 bases, V lost 3 bases, and 3 bases had no gene match. There are 14 residues in the CDR3. Germline V gives CDR1 WSHSY, CDR2 SAAADI. CDR3 protein: CASSDTGGVYEQYF. The CDR3, as DNA: TGCGCCAGCAGTGACACAGGGGGCGTCTACGAGCAGTACTTC.

This clone was detected only once. The sample has other DNA sequences that encode this CDR3 too. V is TRBV12-3 or TRBV12-4 and J is TRBJ1-2, with D possibly TRBD1 on 5 matching bases. The CDR3 is 13 residues long. V lost 6 bases, J lost 5 bases, and 13 bases lay in between. This chain's CDR3 is CASSLSREYGYTF. CDR3 coding DNA: TGTGCCAGCAGCTTGAGCAGGGAGTATGGCTACACCTTC.

This chain uses TRBV7-9 with TRBJ2-7; 7 nucleotides align to TRBD2. There are 14 residues in the CDR3. The trim removed 2 bases at V and 3 bases at J, leaving 4 bases unmatched. Germline-derived CDR1 and CDR2 are SEHNR and FQNEAQ (reference sequence). CDR3 residues: CASSLIGGIYEQYF. The CDR3 DNA reads TGTGCCAGCAGCTTAATCGGGGGGATCTACGAGCAGTACTTC.

The sample holds one count of this clone. CDR3 sequence: CASSLLTGVNNEQFF. DNA for the CDR3: TGTGCCAGCAGCCTACTGACAGGGGTTAACAATGAGCAGTTCTTC. This chain joins TRBV5-6 and TRBJ2-1, with 8 bases matching TRBD1. The V and J ends lost 4 bases and 5 bases, in that order; junction bases with no gene match: 8. Per the germline V gene, CDR1 is SGHDT and CDR2 is YYEEEE. The CDR3 has 15 amino acids.

The V and J genes are TRBV5-1 and TRBJ2-7; the D is unclear. Germline assignment: CDR1 SGHRS and CDR2 YFSETQ. With 0 bases removed from V and 6 bases from J, the gap between germline ends came to 16 bases. The length of the CDR3 is 15 residues. The CDR3 loop is CASSLEYGDRSEQYF. The CDR3 coding sequence is TGCGCCAGCAGCTTGGAATATGGGGATCGAAGCGAGCAGTACTTC.

The rearrangement links TRBV5-1 to TRBJ1-3; a possible D gene is TRBD1 (5 bases). The germline V gene encodes CDR1 SGHRS and CDR2 YFSETQ. The CDR3 has 14 amino acids. V gave up 4 bases and J gave up 2 bases, with 10 bases separating them. The CDR3 spells CASSKTVTGNTIYF. CDR3 sequence (DNA): TGCGCCAGCAGCAAGACAGTCACTGGAAACACCATATATTTT.

The rearrangement joins TRBV28 to TRBJ2-5; 12 positions match TRBD2. This CDR3 spans 15 amino acids. Germline trimming cut 8 bases from V and 5 bases from J; bases unmatched to any gene: 9. CDR1 and CDR2 (germline): MDHEN, SYDVKM. The CDR3 DNA reads as TGTGCCAGCCGCTCAGGACTAGCGGGAATGGAGACCCAGTACTTC. Translation: CASRSGLAGMETQYF.

This chain links TRBV28 with TRBJ1-1; D is unresolved. With 4 bases removed from V and 11 bases from J, the gap between germline ends came to 17 bases. The CDR3 loop spans 13 amino acids. Germline CDR1 is MDHEN and CDR2 is SYDVKM. For the CDR3, the DNA is TGTGCCAGCAGTTCAATCGAGCATAAAATGGCTTTCTTT. As protein: CASSSIEHKMAFF.

The rearrangement uses TRBV25-1 and TRBJ2-7, with 7 bases aligning to TRBD2. Trimming took 4 bases from V and 2 from J; bases not matched to a gene: 11. From germline, CDR1 is MGHDK and CDR2 SYGVNS. The CDR3 is made up of 16 amino acids. Written as DNA, the CDR3 is TGTGCCAGCAGTGGAGCTAGCGGCAATCCCGCCTACGAGCAGTACTTC. Its translation is CASSGASGNPAYEQYF.

The chain links TRBV15 to TRBJ2-3; 8 bases align to TRBD1. CDR3 length: 16 amino acids. The ends lost 1 base at V and 3 bases at J; junction bases unmatched: 6. CDR1 is LNHNV and CDR2 is YYDKDF in the germline V gene (reference sequence). The CDR3 protein is CATSRVDRAGTDTQYF. The CDR3, as DNA: TGTGCCACCAGCAGAGTGGACAGGGCAGGGACAGATACGCAGTATTTT.

J is TRBJ2-7 and V is TRBV5-1; no firm D call. This CDR3 comprises 16 residues. Trimming removed 0 bases from V and 0 bases from J, with 13 bases in between. CDR1 is SGHRS, CDR2 YFSETQ, per germline. DNA for the CDR3: TGCGCCAGCAGCTTGGCCCAGGACGGATACTCCTACGAGCAGTACTTC. It specifies CASSLAQDGYSYEQYF.

The chain joins TRBV10-2 to TRBJ1-5, with 8 positions matching TRBD1. Losses at the gene ends were 3 bases for V and 0 bases for J; bases not matched to a gene: 7. Germline CDR1 is WSHSY and CDR2 is SAAADI. This CDR3 is 17 amino acids long. The CDR3: CASSDWTGTDSNQPQHF. The CDR3 DNA sequence: TGCGCCAGCAGTGATTGGACAGGGACAGATAGCAATCAGCCCCAGCATTTT.

The genes are TRBV5-5 and TRBJ2-1, with TRBD2 identical over 12 bases. CDR3 length: 16 amino acids. The trim removed 3 bases at V and 6 bases at J, leaving 7 bases unmatched. Germline CDR1 SGHKS, CDR2 YYEKEE (reference sequence). The CDR3 protein is CASSSSWGLAGNEQFF. CDR3 DNA: TGTGCCAGCAGCTCCTCTTGGGGACTAGCGGGCAATGAGCAGTTCTTC.

The chain recombines TRBV27 with TRBJ2-7; 8 bases agree with TRBD2. Germline CDR1 is MNHEY and CDR2 is SMNVEV (reference sequence). The CDR3 has 15 residues. V shed 4 bases and J 0 bases; nucleotides not matched to a gene: 5. CDR3 in DNA: TGTGCCAGCAGTTCACTAGCGGACTACTCCTACGAGCAGTACTTC. The encoded protein is CASSSLADYSYEQYF.